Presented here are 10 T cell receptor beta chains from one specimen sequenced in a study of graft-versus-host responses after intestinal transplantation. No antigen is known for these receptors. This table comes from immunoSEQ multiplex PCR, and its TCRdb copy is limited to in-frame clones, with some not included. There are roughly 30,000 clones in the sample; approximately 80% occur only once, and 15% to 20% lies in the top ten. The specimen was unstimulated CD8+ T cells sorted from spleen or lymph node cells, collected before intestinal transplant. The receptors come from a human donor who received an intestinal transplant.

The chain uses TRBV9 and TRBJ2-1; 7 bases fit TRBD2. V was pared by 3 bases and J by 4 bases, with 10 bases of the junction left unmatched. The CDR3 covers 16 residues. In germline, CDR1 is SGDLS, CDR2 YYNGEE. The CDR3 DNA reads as TGTGCCAGCAGCGCCTCCGGGACTAAAACATACAATGAGCAGTTCTTC. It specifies CASSASGTKTYNEQFF. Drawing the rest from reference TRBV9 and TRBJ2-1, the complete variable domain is DSGVTQTPKHLITATGQRVTLRCSPRSGDLSVYWYQQSLDQGLQFLIQYYNGEERAKGNILERFSAQQFPDLHSELNLSSLELGDSALYFCASSASGTKTYNEQFFGPGTRLTVL.

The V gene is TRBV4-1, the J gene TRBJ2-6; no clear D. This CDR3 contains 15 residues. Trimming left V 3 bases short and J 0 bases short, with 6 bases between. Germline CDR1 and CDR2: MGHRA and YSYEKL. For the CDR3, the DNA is TGCGCCAGCAGCCACCAAATCTCTGGGGCCAACGTCCTGACTTTC. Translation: CASSHQISGANVLTF.

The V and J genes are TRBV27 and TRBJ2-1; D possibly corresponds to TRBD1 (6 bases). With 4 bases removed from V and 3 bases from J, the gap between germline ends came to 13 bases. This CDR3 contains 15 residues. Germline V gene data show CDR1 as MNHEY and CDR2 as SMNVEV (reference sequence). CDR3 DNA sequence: TGTGCCAGCAGTTCTCCGTGGACAGTCTACAATGAGCAGTTCTTC. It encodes CASSSPWTVYNEQFF.

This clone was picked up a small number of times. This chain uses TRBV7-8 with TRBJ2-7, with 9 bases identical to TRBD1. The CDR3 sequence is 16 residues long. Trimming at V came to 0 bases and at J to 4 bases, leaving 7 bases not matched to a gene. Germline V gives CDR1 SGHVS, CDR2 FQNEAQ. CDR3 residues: CASSLAGTGHQYEQYF. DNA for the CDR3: TGTGCCAGCAGCTTAGCAGGGACAGGGCATCAATACGAGCAGTACTTC.

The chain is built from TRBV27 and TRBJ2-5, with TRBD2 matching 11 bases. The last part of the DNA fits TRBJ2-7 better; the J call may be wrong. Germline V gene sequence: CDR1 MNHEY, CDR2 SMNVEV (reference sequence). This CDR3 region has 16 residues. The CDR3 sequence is CASSSWTSGLSYEQYF. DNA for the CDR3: TGTGCCAGCAGTTCATGGACTAGCGGGCTCTCCTACGAGCAGTACTTC.

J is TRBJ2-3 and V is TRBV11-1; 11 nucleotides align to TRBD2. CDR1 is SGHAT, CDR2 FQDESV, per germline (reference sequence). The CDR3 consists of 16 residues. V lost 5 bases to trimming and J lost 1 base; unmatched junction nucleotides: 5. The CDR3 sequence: CASSRTSGPRTDTQYF. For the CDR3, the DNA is TGTGCCAGCAGCCGGACTAGCGGGCCCCGCACAGATACGCAGTATTTT.

The CDR3 is CASRPRDRGLSGYTF. Written as DNA, the CDR3 is TGTGCCAGCAGACCTCGGGACAGGGGTCTCTCTGGCTACACCTTC. The V gene is TRBV28, the J gene TRBJ1-2, with TRBD1 matching over 10 bases. The germline V gene has CDR1 MDHEN and CDR2 SYDVKM. CDR3 size: 15 residues. The V and J ends lost 6 bases and 7 bases, in that order; junction bases with no gene match: 11.

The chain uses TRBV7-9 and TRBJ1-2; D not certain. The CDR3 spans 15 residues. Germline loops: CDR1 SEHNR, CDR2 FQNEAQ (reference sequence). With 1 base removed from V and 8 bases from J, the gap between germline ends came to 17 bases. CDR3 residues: CASSLGLTRSGGYTF. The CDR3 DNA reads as TGTGCCAGCAGCTTAGGGCTGACACGCTCCGGAGGCTACACCTTC.

CDR3 sequence reads: CASSIAAGGPDGEQFF. In DNA, the CDR3 is TGTGCCAGTAGTATAGCGGCGGGGGGTCCTGATGGGGAGCAGTTCTTC. This rearrangement joins TRBV19 to TRBJ2-1, with 8 nucleotides matching TRBD2. This CDR3 comprises 16 residues. CDR1 and CDR2 (germline): LNHDA, SQIVND (reference sequence). Trimming cost V 1 base and J 10 bases; bases outside gene matches: 12.

Written as DNA, the CDR3 is TGTGCCATCAGTGAGTCGACAAGTGGGCAGGGCCGGTCTGGAAACACCATATATTTT. This translates into CAISESTSGQGRSGNTIYF. The J gene is TRBJ1-3, the V gene TRBV10-3; a possible D gene is TRBD1 (5 bases). The CDR3 totals 19 residues. The germline V gene encodes CDR1 ENHRY and CDR2 SYGVKD. Trimming took 0 bases from V and 1 from J, leaving 19 bases between them.